The 9 T cell receptor beta chains below come from one sample, sequenced in a study of cytotoxic CD8 clonotypes in ibrutinib-treated CLL. Repertoires were generated with immunoSEQ multiplex PCR, while TCRdb's copy carries only in-frame clones and drops some. The sample has about 130,000 clones, 75% to 90% seen once. Sequencing used PBMCs, obtained after 24 months of ibrutinib treatment. The receptor set was obtained from a human donor with chronic lymphocytic leukemia.

This sequence joins TRBV28 and TRBJ2-3, with no clear D. CDR1 MDHEN and CDR2 SYDVKM come from the germline V gene. CDR3 length: 13 residues. The germline V and J ends were trimmed by 4 bases and 1 base, with 6 bases remaining between them. The CDR3 coding sequence is TGTGCCAGCAGTTCCCCTCGCACAGATACGCAGTATTTT. Its translation: CASSSPRTDTQYF.

This chain links TRBV2 with TRBJ2-4; either TRBD1 or TRBD2 may fit D (5 bases each). Germline CDR1 is SNHLY and CDR2 is FYNNEI. This CDR3 contains 16 residues. V was trimmed by 1 base and J by 0 bases, leaving 10 bases between them. CDR3 sequence: CASSEDGGLAKNIQYF. DNA for the CDR3: TGTGCCAGCAGTGAAGATGGGGGTTTAGCCAAAAACATTCAGTACTTC.

This chain connects TRBV7-9 to TRBJ1-6, with D tentatively TRBD1 (6 bases). There are 14 residues in the CDR3. Trimming stripped 4 bases from V and 7 bases from J, with 11 bases between. The V gene's germline CDR1 is SEHNR and CDR2 FQNEAQ (reference sequence). The DNA for the CDR3 is TGTGCCAGCAGCTCGGACAGTGAAAATTCACCCCTCCACTTT. Its translation is CASSSDSENSPLHF.

The chain uses TRBV30 and TRBJ2-1; possible D gene TRBD2, 5 bases. The germline V and J ends were trimmed by 0 bases and 5 bases, with 11 bases remaining between them. CDR3 length: 14 residues. CDR1 is GTSNPN and CDR2 is SVGIG in the germline V gene (reference sequence). The CDR3 sequence: CAWSVMRVNNEQFF. For the CDR3, the DNA is TGTGCCTGGAGTGTAATGCGGGTGAACAATGAGCAGTTCTTC.

This chain joins TRBV18 and TRBJ2-5; D is possibly TRBD2 (6 bases). The CDR3 extends over 18 amino acids. V lost 1 base, J lost 1 base, and 19 bases lay in between. The V gene's germline CDR1 is KGHSH and CDR2 LQKENI. The DNA for the CDR3 is TGTGCCAGCTCACCACGATTGTCGGGGGAGCGGATCCAAGAGACCCAGTACTTC. Its translation is CASSPRLSGERIQETQYF.

This clone was detected only a few times. The chain links TRBV5-1 to TRBJ1-1; D call uncertain. V gave up 7 bases and J gave up 5 bases, with 9 bases separating them. This CDR3 comprises 11 residues. CDR1 SGHRS and CDR2 YFSETQ come from the germline V gene. The CDR3 is CASHGETEAFF. The CDR3 DNA sequence: TGCGCCAGCCATGGGGAGACTGAAGCTTTCTTT.

The rearrangement joins TRBV19 to TRBJ2-7; 7 bases agree with TRBD1. The ends lost 9 bases at V and 4 bases at J; junction bases unmatched: 12. Germline-derived CDR1 and CDR2 are LNHDA and SQIVND (reference sequence). The CDR3 spans 14 residues. CDR3 loop: CARTPGQKTYEQYF. In nucleotides, the CDR3 is TGTGCCAGGACTCCGGGACAGAAGACTTACGAGCAGTACTTC.

The rearrangement uses TRBV5-6 and TRBJ2-5, with 9 bases fitting TRBD2. Germline trimming cut 4 bases from V and 1 base from J; bases unmatched to any gene: 5. The V gene's germline CDR1 is SGHDT and CDR2 YYEEEE. The CDR3 has 15 amino acids. This CDR3 reads CASSGIAGAQETQYF. The DNA for the CDR3 is TGTGCCAGCAGCGGAATAGCGGGGGCCCAAGAGACCCAGTACTTC. Complete variable domain (other parts from reference TRBV5-6 and TRBJ2-5): DAGVTQSPTHLIKTRGQQVTLRCSPKSGHDTVSWYQQALGQGPQFIFQYYEEEERQRGNFPDRFSGHQFPNYSSELNVNALLLGDSALYLCASSGIAGAQETQYFGPGTRLLVL.

The chain combines TRBV4-1 with TRBJ1-6, with 7 positions matching TRBD1. The ends lost 0 bases at V and 7 bases at J; junction bases unmatched: 3. This CDR3 is 15 amino acids long. The germline V gene encodes CDR1 MGHRA and CDR2 YSYEKL. The CDR3 DNA is TGCGCCAGCAGCCAAGACAGGGGGAAGAATTCACCCCTCCACTTT. It is translated as CASSQDRGKNSPLHF.